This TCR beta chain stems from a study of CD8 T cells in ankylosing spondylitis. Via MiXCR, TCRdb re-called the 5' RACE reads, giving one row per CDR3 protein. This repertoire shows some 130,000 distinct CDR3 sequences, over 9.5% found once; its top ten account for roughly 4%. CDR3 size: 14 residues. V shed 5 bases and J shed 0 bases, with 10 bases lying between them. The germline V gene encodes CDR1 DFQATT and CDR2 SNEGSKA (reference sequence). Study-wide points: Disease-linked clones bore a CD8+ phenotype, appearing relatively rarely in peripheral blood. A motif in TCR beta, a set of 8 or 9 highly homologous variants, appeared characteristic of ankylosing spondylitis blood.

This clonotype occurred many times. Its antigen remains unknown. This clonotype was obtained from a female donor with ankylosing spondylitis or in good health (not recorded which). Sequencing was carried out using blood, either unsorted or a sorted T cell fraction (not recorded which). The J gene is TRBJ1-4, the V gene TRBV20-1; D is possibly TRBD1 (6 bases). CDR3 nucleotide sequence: TGCAGTGCTCCTGACAGGTCAACTAATGAAAAACTGTTTTTT. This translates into CSAPDRSTNEKLFF.